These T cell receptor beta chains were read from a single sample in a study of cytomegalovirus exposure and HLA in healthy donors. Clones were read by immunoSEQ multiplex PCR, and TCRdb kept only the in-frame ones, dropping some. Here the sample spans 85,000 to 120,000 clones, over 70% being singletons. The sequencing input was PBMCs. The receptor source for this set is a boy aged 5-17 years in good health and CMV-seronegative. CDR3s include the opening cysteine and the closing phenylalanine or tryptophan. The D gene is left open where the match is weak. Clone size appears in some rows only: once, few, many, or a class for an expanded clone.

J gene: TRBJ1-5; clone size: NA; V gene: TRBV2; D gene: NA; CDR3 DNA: TGTGCCAGCAGTGATGGGTTGGGGGCCCGGAATCAGCCCCAGCATTTT; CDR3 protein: CASSDGLGARNQPQHF
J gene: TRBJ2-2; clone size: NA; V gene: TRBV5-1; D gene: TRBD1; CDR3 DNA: TGCGCCAGCACCTTAGGACAGGGGGCCAACACCGGGGAGCTGTTTTTT; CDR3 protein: CASTLGQGANTGELFF
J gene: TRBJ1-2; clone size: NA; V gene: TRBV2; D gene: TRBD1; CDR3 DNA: TGTGCCAGCAGAGGACAGGTTAACTATGGCTACACCTTC; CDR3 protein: CASRGQVNYGYTF
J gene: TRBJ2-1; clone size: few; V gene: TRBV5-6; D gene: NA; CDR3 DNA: TGTGCCAGCAGCTTGGCCGCTGGGGAGGAGCAGTTCTTC; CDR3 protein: CASSLAAGEEQFF
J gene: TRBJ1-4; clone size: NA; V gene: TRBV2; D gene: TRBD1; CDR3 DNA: TGTGCCAGCAGCCTAACAGGGGCGGATGAAAAACTGTTTTTT; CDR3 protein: CASSLTGADEKLFF
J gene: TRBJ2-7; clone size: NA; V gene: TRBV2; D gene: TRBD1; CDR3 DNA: TGTGCCAGCAGTGATGAGAGGGGGCTGTACGAGCAGTACTTC; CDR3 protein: CASSDERGLYEQYF
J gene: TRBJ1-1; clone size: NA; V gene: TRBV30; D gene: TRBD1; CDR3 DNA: TGTGCCCTAGACAGGGCGAACACTGAAGCTTTCTTT; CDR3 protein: CALDRANTEAFF
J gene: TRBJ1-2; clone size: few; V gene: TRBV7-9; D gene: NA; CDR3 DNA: TGTGCCAGCAGCTTACAATCAATCTATGGCTACACCTTC; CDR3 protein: CASSLQSIYGYTF
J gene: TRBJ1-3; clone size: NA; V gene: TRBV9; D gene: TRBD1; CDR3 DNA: TGTGCCAGCAGCGGGGACAGGGGACCTGGAAACACCATATATTTT; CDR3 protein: CASSGDRGPGNTIYF
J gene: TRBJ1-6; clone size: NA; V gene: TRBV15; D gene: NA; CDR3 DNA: TGTGCCACCAGCAGAGATTCGGGGGGGGTCCGGCCCCTCCACTTT; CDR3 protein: CATSRDSGGVRPLHF
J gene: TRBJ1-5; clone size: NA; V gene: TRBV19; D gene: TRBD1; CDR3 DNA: TGTGCCAGTAAGAACAGGGGGTTTCAGCCCCAGCATTTT; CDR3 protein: CASKNRGFQPQHF
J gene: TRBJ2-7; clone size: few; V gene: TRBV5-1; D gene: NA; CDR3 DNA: TGCGCCAGCAGCTTGACAGCGGGCTCCTACGAGCAGTACTTC; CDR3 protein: CASSLTAGSYEQYF
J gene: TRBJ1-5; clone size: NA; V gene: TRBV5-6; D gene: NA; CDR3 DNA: TGTGCCAGCAGCGGGGGTGATATCGGGGGGCAGCCCCAGCATTTT; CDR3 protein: CASSGGDIGGQPQHF
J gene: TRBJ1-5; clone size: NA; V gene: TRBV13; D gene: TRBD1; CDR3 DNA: TGTGCCAGCAGCTTCGCCGGACAGGGGAAGGATCAGCCCCAGCATTTT; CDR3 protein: CASSFAGQGKDQPQHF
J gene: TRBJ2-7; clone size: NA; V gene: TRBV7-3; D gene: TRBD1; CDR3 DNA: TGTGCCAGCAGCATATCGACAGGGAACTACGAGCAGTACTTC; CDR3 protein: CASSISTGNYEQYF
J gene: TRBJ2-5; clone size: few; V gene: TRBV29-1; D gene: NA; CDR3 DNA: TGCAGCGTTGACAGGTTAAGAGAGACCCAGTACTTC; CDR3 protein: CSVDRLRETQYF
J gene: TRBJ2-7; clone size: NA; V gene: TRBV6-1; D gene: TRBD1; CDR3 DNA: TGTGCCAGCAGTGGTGACAGGGGCGGCAACGAGCAGTACTTC; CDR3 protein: CASSGDRGGNEQYF
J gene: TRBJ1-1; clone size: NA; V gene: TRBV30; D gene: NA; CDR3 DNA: TGTGCCTGGAGGACAGAAAGGAACACTGAAGCTTTCTTT; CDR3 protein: CAWRTERNTEAFF
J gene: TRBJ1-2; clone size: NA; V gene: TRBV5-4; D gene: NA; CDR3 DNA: TGTGCCTGGGGGGAAGGGGATGTCGCCTTC; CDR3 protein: CAWGEGDVAF
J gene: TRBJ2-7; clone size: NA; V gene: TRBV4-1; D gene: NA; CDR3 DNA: TGCGCCAGCAGTCTTAGGGGGAGTACGTACGAGCAGTACTTC; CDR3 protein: CASSLRGSTYEQYF
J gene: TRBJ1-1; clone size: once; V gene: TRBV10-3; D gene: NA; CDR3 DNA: TGTGCCATCAGTGACCGAAGAGGCCAGGGTTTGAACACTGAAGCTTTCTTT; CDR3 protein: CAISDRRGQGLNTEAFF
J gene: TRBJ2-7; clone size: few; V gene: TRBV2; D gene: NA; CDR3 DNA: TGTGCCAGCCACCGGGAGGAGGGGGGCGAGCAGTACTTC; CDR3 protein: CASHREEGGEQYF